The 18 T cell receptor beta chains reported below all come from one sample, sequenced in a study of blood T cell repertoires in COVID-19. Generated by immunoSEQ multiplex PCR, the TCRdb table keeps only in-frame clones and is missing some. The table has some 97,000 clones, around 81% seen once. Sequencing was carried out using peripheral blood. These receptor sequences come from a middle-aged man with active or convalescent COVID-19.

The J gene is TRBJ2-5, the V gene TRBV4-2; no reliable D call. Germline-derived CDR1 and CDR2 are LGHNA and YNFKEQ. This CDR3 spans 17 amino acids. V gave up 0 bases and J gave up 4 bases, with 18 bases separating them. DNA of the CDR3: TGTGCCAGCAGCCAAGAATCGCCTTCAAGAGCCGGAGAGACCCAGTACTTC. This gives the protein CASSQESPSRAGETQYF.

The J gene is TRBJ1-2, the V gene TRBV28; D is unclear. Per germline, CDR1 MDHEN and CDR2 SYDVKM. The CDR3 length is 13 residues. Trimming removed 6 bases at V and 6 bases at J, with 14 bases between. CDR3 in DNA: TGTGCCAGCAGGCTCCCGGGAGGAGATGGCTACACCTTC. Translation gives CASRLPGGDGYTF.

This chain connects TRBV19 to TRBJ1-1, with D uncertain. This CDR3 has 13 amino acids. The germline V gene has CDR1 LNHDA and CDR2 SQIVND (reference sequence). V shed 5 bases and J shed 4 bases, with 11 bases lying between them. The CDR3 bases are TGTGCCAGTAGTGCGCGGGGTGGCACTGAAGCTTTCTTT. Its translation is CASSARGGTEAFF.

The chain combines TRBV5-5 with TRBJ2-5; D possibly corresponds to TRBD1 (6 bases). Germline CDR1 SGHKS, CDR2 YYEKEE (reference sequence). The CDR3 covers 14 residues. V shed 3 bases and J shed 5 bases, with 14 bases lying between them. The CDR3 DNA sequence: TGTGCCAGCAGCTACAAGTCCCAGGGGGAGACCCAGTACTTC. It specifies CASSYKSQGETQYF.

CDR3 amino acids: CASKQGTGANVLTF. CDR3 nucleotides: TGTGCCAGTAAGCAGGGGACTGGGGCCAACGTCCTGACTTTC. V is TRBV7-3 and J is TRBJ2-6; weak D call: TRBD1 (6 bases). CDR3 length: 14 amino acids. V lost 9 bases, J lost 2 bases, and 11 bases lay in between. Germline lookup yields CDR1 SGHTA and CDR2 FQGTGA. Filled out from reference TRBV7-3 and TRBJ2-6, the complete variable domain reads GAGVSQTPSNKVTEKGKYVELRCDPISGHTALYWYRQSLGQGPEFLIYFQGTGAADDSGLPNDRFFAVRPEGSVSTLKIQRTERGDSAVYLCASKQGTGANVLTFGAGSRLTVL.

The V call is TRBV18, the J call TRBJ2-5; tentatively, D is TRBD1 (8 bases). The V gene lost 3 bases and the J gene lost 7 bases, with 15 bases spanning the gap. This CDR3 is 14 amino acids long. Germline V CDR1 and CDR2: KGHSH, LQKENI. This CDR3 is CASSPATGEGTQYF. CDR3 in DNA: TGTGCCAGCTCACCCGCGACAGGGGAGGGGACCCAGTACTTC.

J is TRBJ1-5 and V is TRBV18; D gene uncertain. The CDR3 is 13 amino acids. V was clipped by 1 base and J by 4 bases, with 5 bases between them. Germline CDR1 is KGHSH and CDR2 is LQKENI. CDR3 in amino acids: CASSPQENQPQHF. The CDR3 DNA sequence: TGTGCCAGCTCACCACAAGAGAATCAGCCCCAGCATTTT.

The rearrangement links TRBV4-1 to TRBJ1-2; D uncertain. In germline, CDR1 is MGHRA, CDR2 YSYEKL. This CDR3 contains 15 residues. Deletions cut 2 bases from V and 4 bases from J, with 14 bases between. CDR3 in DNA: TGCGCCAGCAGCCAACCCGGGGAGGGCTTCTATGGCTACACCTTC. Translated, it gives CASSQPGEGFYGYTF.

The chain joins TRBV2 to TRBJ2-7; 7 positions agree with TRBD2. Looked up from germline, CDR1 is SNHLY and CDR2 is FYNNEI. CDR3 size: 14 residues. With V trimmed by 5 bases and J by 5 bases, 9 bases remained unmatched. CDR3 nucleotides: TGTGCCAGCAGTTGGGGGAGGGCCGATAACGAGCAGTACTTC. It encodes CASSWGRADNEQYF.

This clone was seen once. The chain employs TRBV7-9 and TRBJ1-2, with D possibly being TRBD1 (6 bases). CDR3 length: 15 amino acids. Germline V gives CDR1 SEHNR, CDR2 FQNEAQ (reference sequence). V was clipped by 5 bases and J by 0 bases, with 13 bases between them. CDR3 DNA sequence: TGTGCCAGCAGCCCTCAGACAGGAGCTAACTATGGCTACACCTTC. This sequence encodes CASSPQTGANYGYTF.

The V gene is TRBV24-1, the J gene TRBJ2-1; 8 bases fit TRBD2. The CDR3 has 17 residues. Germline CDR1 KGHDR, CDR2 SFDVKD. Trimming cost V 4 bases and J 4 bases; bases outside gene matches: 11. CDR3 in amino acids: CATSESPGLVGYNEQFF. The CDR3 bases are TGTGCCACCAGTGAATCCCCGGGACTAGTTGGTTACAATGAGCAGTTCTTC.

As DNA, the CDR3 is TGTGCCAGTAGTATAGCAGCCGCAGCGAGAGATACGCAGTATTTT. This translates into CASSIAAAARDTQYF. The chain links TRBV19 to TRBJ2-3; D gene ambiguous. With 1 base removed from V and 5 bases from J, the gap between germline ends came to 13 bases. Germline CDR1 and CDR2: LNHDA and SQIVND (reference sequence). This CDR3 spans 15 amino acids.

J is TRBJ1-4 and V is TRBV11-3, with 8 bases matching TRBD1. Germline CDR1 reads SGHNT; CDR2 reads YENEEA. CDR3 size: 14 residues. V lost 3 bases, J lost 8 bases, and 5 bases stayed unmatched. The CDR3 DNA reads as TGTGCCAGCAGCTTTCAGGGGGCTGGGGAAAAACTGTTTTTT. Its translation is CASSFQGAGEKLFF.

A single count supports this clone. This chain uses TRBV19 with TRBJ1-5, with D possibly being TRBD1 (5 bases). Deletions cut 6 bases from V and 6 bases from J, with 12 bases between. CDR1 LNHDA and CDR2 SQIVND come from the germline V gene (reference sequence). This CDR3 contains 13 residues. The CDR3: CASRSGGGQPQHF. In DNA, the CDR3 is TGTGCCAGTAGATCGGGGGGTGGTCAGCCCCAGCATTTT.

This chain uses TRBV6-5 with TRBJ2-5; a possible D gene is TRBD2 (5 bases). The CDR3 covers 15 residues. Looked up from germline, CDR1 is MNHEY and CDR2 is SVGAGI. V lost 0 bases and J lost 3, with 11 bases in between. The CDR3 here is CASSYSMPGKETQYF. CDR3 DNA: TGTGCCAGCAGTTACTCAATGCCGGGGAAAGAGACCCAGTACTTC.

The chain uses TRBV11-2 and TRBJ2-1, with TRBD2 matching 14 bases. The CDR3 has 17 residues. After removal of 3 bases from V and 7 bases from J, the junction contained 8 bases not matched to a gene. Germline V CDR1 and CDR2: SGHAT, FQNNGV. CDR3 nucleotide sequence: TGTGCCAGCAGCTTTACCCAGGGACTAGCGGGAGTAAATGAGCAGTTCTTC. Its protein is CASSFTQGLAGVNEQFF.

The CDR3 region is CASSDFGRGADTQYF. Written as DNA, the CDR3 is TGCGCCAGCAGTGACTTCGGGAGGGGCGCAGATACGCAGTATTTT. This chain connects TRBV10-1 to TRBJ2-3, with 8 bases matching TRBD2. J lost 4 bases, V lost 3 bases, and 6 bases had no gene match. Germline CDR1 WNHNN, CDR2 SYGVQD (reference sequence). The CDR3 is made up of 15 amino acids.

The chain has TRBV6-5 and TRBJ2-2; TRBD1 might be the D (5 bases). The V gene lost 10 bases and the J gene lost 4 bases, with 13 bases spanning the gap. Germline lookup yields CDR1 MNHEY and CDR2 SVGAGI. The CDR3 is made up of 13 amino acids. This CDR3 reads CAIQSGLTGELFF. In DNA form, the CDR3 reads TGTGCCATCCAATCAGGGCTCACCGGGGAGCTGTTTTTT.